This T cell receptor (beta chain) stems from a study of Ad26.COV2.S vaccination and SARS-CoV-2 variants. Study details: Participants got Ad26.COV2.S intramuscularly, once or twice 56 days apart. Whole-study findings and limits: Substantial breadth was reportedly displayed by spike-specific CD8+ and CD4+ T cell responses after vaccination.

Regarding this clone: No antigen is known for it.

The CDR3 contains 17 residues. Germline loops: CDR1 SQVTM, CDR2 ANQGSEA. Trimming cost V 0 bases and J 4 bases; bases outside gene matches: 11. Method: immunoSEQ multiplex PCR; TCRdb's copy keeps in-frame clones and lacks some. This sample carries over 300,000 clones, 83% of them seen once, and the ten largest clones take more than 7%. Treatment noted: about 20 received Ad26.COV2.S at low or high dose, single or two shots; several received placebo; per-sample allocation not given. Day 63 after the first injection of vaccine or placebo was the sampling time. An 18-55-year-old adult in Boston served as donor. Expressing Wuhan-strain SARS-CoV-2 spike, an Ad26 vector served as the vaccine.

The receptor's source is a person aged 18-60 years who received the Ad26.COV2.S COVID-19 vaccine or a placebo. Sequencing was performed on peripheral blood, taken in a trial of Ad26.COV2.S vaccine versus placebo. The chain links TRBV29-1 to TRBJ2-3; 9 nucleotides line up with TRBD1. The CDR3 DNA reads TGCAGCGTTGAAGATCTTTGGGGACAGGGAATTTCAGATACGCAGTATTTT. It specifies CSVEDLWGQGISDTQYF.